This TCR beta chain was retrieved from a study of T cell repertoires in cytomegalovirus infection. Findings and caveats of the study: HLA-C-restricted CMV clonotypes gave the most frequent clonotype in two of eight donors. Carriers of CMV and the relevant HLA type were discriminated by public TCR beta frequency.

One entry per CDR3 protein, called by TCRdb with MiXCR from the reads. The table has some 900,000 distinct CDR3 sequences, about 31% seen once. CDR1 is MNHNS and CDR2 is SASEGT in the germline V gene. The length of the CDR3 is 13 residues. V was shortened by 4 bases and J by 2 bases, with 6 bases between the two germline ends. Only a few counts were recorded for this clonotype. Antigen: not known. The specimen was cultured CD8+ T cells from PBMCs, collected from culture after CMV antigen stimulation. The source of this sequence is a human donor in good health (CMV status not recorded). Some clones in this sample may be carry-over from other donors' samples. The chain employs TRBV6-1 and TRBJ2-1; the D is unclear. The CDR3 nucleotides read TGTGCCAGCAGTGTGACACCCTACAATGAGCAGTTCTTC. It yields the protein CASSVTPYNEQFF.